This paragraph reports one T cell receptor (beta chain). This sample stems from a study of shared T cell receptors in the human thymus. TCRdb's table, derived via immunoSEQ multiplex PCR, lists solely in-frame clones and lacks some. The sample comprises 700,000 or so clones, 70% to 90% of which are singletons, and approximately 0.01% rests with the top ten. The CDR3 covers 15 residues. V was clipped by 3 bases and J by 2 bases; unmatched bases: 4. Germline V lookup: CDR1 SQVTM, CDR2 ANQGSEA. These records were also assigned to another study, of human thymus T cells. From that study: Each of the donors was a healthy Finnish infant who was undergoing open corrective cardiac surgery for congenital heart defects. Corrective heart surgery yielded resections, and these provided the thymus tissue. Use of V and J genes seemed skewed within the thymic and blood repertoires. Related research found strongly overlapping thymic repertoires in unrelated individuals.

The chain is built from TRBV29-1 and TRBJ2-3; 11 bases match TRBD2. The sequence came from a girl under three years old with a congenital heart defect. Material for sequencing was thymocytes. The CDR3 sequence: CSVEHSGRVTDTQYF. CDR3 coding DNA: TGCAGCGTTGAGCATAGCGGGAGGGTCACAGATACGCAGTATTTT.